The 7 T cell receptor beta chains given below trace back to one sample, sequenced in a study of T cell repertoires in cytomegalovirus infection (dated by TCRdb to the late 2010s). The listed sequencing device is Illumina HiSeq 1500. TCRdb trimmed the raw reads at Q25, called clones with MiXCR and kept productive beta chains. Every entry covers one CDR3 protein and lists the most common genes and DNA from its rows. The sample table records 200,000 to 300,000 distinct CDR3 sequences; roughly 13% of these occur just once. In total, the top ten clones hold around 9.5% of the sample. Sample: PBMCs. These receptors came from a human donor in good health (CMV status not recorded). Some clones in this sample may be carry-over from other donors' samples.

The chain uses TRBV7-3 and TRBJ2-3; D uncertain. V was clipped by 1 base and J by 1 base, with 6 bases between them. Germline CDR1 reads SGHTA; CDR2 reads FQGTGA. The CDR3 contains 14 residues. The CDR3 DNA is TGTGCCAGCAGCTTAATGCAGGGCACAGATACGCAGTATTTT. It yields the protein CASSLMQGTDTQYF.

This clonotype was recorded many times. V gene TRBV7-8 combines with J gene TRBJ2-7; D assignment may be TRBD1 or TRBD2 (5 bases each). CDR1 is SGHVS, CDR2 FQNEAQ, per germline. The V and J ends lost 5 bases and 1 base respectively, with 12 bases between them. This CDR3 has 14 amino acids. The CDR3 is CASSGRDGSYEQYF. CDR3 sequence (DNA): TGTGCCAGCAGCGGCCGGGACGGGTCCTACGAGCAGTACTTC. The entire variable domain, with the rest obtained from reference TRBV7-8 and TRBJ2-7, is as follows: GAGVSQSPRYKVAKRGQDVALRCDPISGHVSLFWYQQALGQGPEFLTYFQNEAQLDKSGLPSDRFFAERPEGSVSTLKIQRTQQEDSAVYLCASSGRDGSYEQYFGPGTRLTVT.

This clonotype was seen ten or more times. The V and J genes are TRBV7-6 and TRBJ2-1; 10 bases map to TRBD1. In germline, CDR1 is SGHVS, CDR2 FNYEAQ. The CDR3 is 15 residues long. V lost 5 bases to trimming and J lost 8 bases; unmatched junction nucleotides: 9. CDR3 DNA: TGTGCCAGCAGCGATACCGGGACAGGGGACGATGAGCAGTTCTTC. Protein product: CASSDTGTGDDEQFF.

The V and J genes are TRBV18 and TRBJ2-5; no firm D call. This CDR3 comprises 11 residues. The ends were cut back, 5 bases at V and 3 bases at J, with 4 bases in the middle. Germline CDR1 reads KGHSH; CDR2 reads LQKENI. This chain's CDR3 is CASSAEETQYF. DNA of the CDR3: TGTGCCAGCTCAGCCGAAGAGACCCAGTACTTC. Combining the CDR3 with reference TRBV18 and TRBJ2-5 gives the whole variable domain NAGVMQNPRHLVRRRGQEARLRCSPMKGHSHVYWYRQLPEEGLKFMVYLQKENIIDESGMPKERFSAEFPKEGPSILRIQQVVRGDSAAYFCASSAEETQYFGPGTRLLVL.

V usage is TRBV2 and J usage is TRBJ2-5, with D unclear. Per the germline V gene, CDR1 is SNHLY and CDR2 is FYNNEI. This CDR3 region has 14 residues. V was cut by 8 bases and J by 2 bases, with 15 bases left in between. DNA of the CDR3: TGTGCCAGCTTCTGGTTAGAACAGCAAGAGACCCAGTACTTC. Translated, it gives CASFWLEQQETQYF.

This clonotype occurred once. The chain combines TRBV29-1 with TRBJ1-1, with 7 bases that match TRBD1. The CDR3 runs 15 residues. The trim removed 6 bases at V and 1 base at J, leaving 11 bases unmatched. Germline V gene sequence: CDR1 SQVTM, CDR2 ANQGSEA. CDR3 DNA: TGCAGCGTACACCTAGCCGGGACAGCGAACACTGAAGCTTTCTTT. Encoded protein: CSVHLAGTANTEAFF. The full variable domain, completed using reference TRBV29-1 and TRBJ1-1, is SAVISQKPSRDICQRGTSLTIQCQVDSQVTMMFWYRQQPGQSLTLIATANQGSEATYESGFVIDKFPISRPNLTFSTLTVSNMSPEDSSIYLCSVHLAGTANTEAFFGQGTRLTVV.

This clonotype was seen repeatedly, ten times or more. The rearrangement joins TRBV7-3 to TRBJ2-1; no firm D call. CDR1 is SGHTA and CDR2 is FQGTGA in the germline V gene. This CDR3 region has 13 residues. V was trimmed by 2 bases and J by 4 bases, leaving 6 bases between them. The CDR3 DNA follows: TGTGCCAGCAGCTTAGCCAGGTACAATGAGCAGTTCTTC. Its protein product is CASSLARYNEQFF.